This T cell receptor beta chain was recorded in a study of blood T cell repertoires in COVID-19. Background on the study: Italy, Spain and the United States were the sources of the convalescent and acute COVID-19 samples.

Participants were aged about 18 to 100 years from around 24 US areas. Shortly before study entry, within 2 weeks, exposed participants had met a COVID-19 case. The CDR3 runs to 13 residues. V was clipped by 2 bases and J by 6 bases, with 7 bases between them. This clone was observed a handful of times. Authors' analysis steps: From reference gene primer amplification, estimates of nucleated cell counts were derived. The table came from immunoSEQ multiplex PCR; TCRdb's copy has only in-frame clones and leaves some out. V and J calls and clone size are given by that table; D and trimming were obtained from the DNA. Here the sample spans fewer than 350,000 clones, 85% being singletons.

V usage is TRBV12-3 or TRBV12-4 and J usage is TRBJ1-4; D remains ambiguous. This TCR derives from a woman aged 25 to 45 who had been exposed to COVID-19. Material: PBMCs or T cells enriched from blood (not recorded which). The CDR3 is CASSLNQDEKLFF. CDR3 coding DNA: TGTGCCAGCAGTTTAAACCAGGATGAAAAACTGTTTTTT.